This T cell receptor beta chain was obtained from a study of response to subunit inactivated influenza vaccine listed by TCRdb under 2018. Notes on the research overall: Deep quantitative T cell receptor repertoire profiling was used in the study to track responses to a trivalent subunit inactivated influenza vaccine. Overall results and qualifications from the work: The authors proposed that each seasonal influenza vaccination may bring in only a limited number of new T cells.

CDR1 and CDR2 are drawn from the germline V gene: MNHEY, SVGEGT. The CDR3 goes from the cysteine to the phenylalanine over 13 residues. Kept here is only the CDR3 DNA, which spans 39 bases and is read in frame from base 1. A distance of 10 bases separates the germline ends of V and J, which lose 2 bases and 5 bases respectively. The library was obtained by RT-PCR. The listed sequencing device is Illumina HiSeq 2500. TCRdb handled the public reads itself, with Q25 trimming in fastp and clone calling in MiXCR, and kept productive beta chains. Merged by CDR3 protein, the rows form single entries marked with the most common genes and DNA. The sample table lists about 610,000 distinct CDR3 sequences, less than 15% of them with a count of one. The ten largest account for 8.5% to 14% of the sample. With respect to this clonotype: The clone's antigen remains unknown. Nothing much larger sits one base from this clone, and base qualities are not available.

The material sequenced was PBMCs from blood, taken 11 to 12 days after vaccination. This sequence originates from a man aged 50 to 60 who received an inactivated influenza vaccine. Donor details come from another sample of the same person, matched by shared clones. The chain joins TRBV6-2 or TRBV6-3 to TRBJ2-7; a tentative D match to TRBD1 spans 6 bases. The DNA is TGTGCCAGCAGTTACACAGGGAGCGACGAGCAGTACTTC. Translation gives CASSYTGSDEQYF.